This T cell receptor (beta chain) is from a study of blood T cell repertoires in COVID-19. Generated by immunoSEQ multiplex PCR, the TCRdb table keeps only in-frame clones and is missing some. Here the sample spans approximately 300,000 clones, approximately 91% being singletons. The CDR3 sequence is 12 residues long. Germline values: CDR1 LGHDT, CDR2 YNNKEL (reference sequence). Trimming cost V 4 bases and J 2 bases, with 5 bases left between them. This sequence joins TRBV3-1 (or the pseudogene TRBV3-2) and TRBJ1-1; D is unresolved. The sample comprised PBMCs or T cells enriched from blood (not recorded which). The sequence derives from a man in his sixties who had recovered from COVID-19. Written as DNA, the CDR3 is TGTGCCAGCAGCCGACAAAACACTGAAGCTTTCTTT. Translating gives CASSRQNTEAFF.